A single sample gave rise to the 10 T cell receptor beta chains below, sequenced in a study of control samples from healthy donors and cancer patients. Profiling relied on immunoSEQ multiplex PCR, and the TCRdb table lists in-frame clones only, not all of them. The repertoire has roughly 54,000 clones, 95% to 97% of them found once; the top ten carry 1.5% to 2%. Sequenced: blood. These receptors were collected from a woman aged 25 to 39 in good health.

This chain joins TRBV5-1 and TRBJ2-2; D possibly corresponds to TRBD2 (5 bases). Deletions cut 4 bases from V and 4 bases from J, with 8 bases between. Germline CDR1 SGHRS, CDR2 YFSETQ. This CDR3 comprises 13 residues. The CDR3 is CASSTTSTGELFF. In DNA, the CDR3 is TGCGCCAGCAGCACAACTAGCACCGGGGAGCTGTTTTTT.

J is TRBJ1-6 and V is TRBV5-6; D is undetermined. CDR1 is SGHDT and CDR2 is YYEEEE in the germline V gene. The CDR3 loop spans 16 amino acids. V lost 0 bases and J 0 bases, leaving 7 bases between the germline ends. In DNA form, the CDR3 reads TGTGCCAGCAGCTTGGGAGAAAGCTCCTATAATTCACCCCTCCACTTT. This gives the protein CASSLGESSYNSPLHF.

With regard to this clone: The same CDR3 also results from other DNA sequences found in this sample. V gene TRBV19 combines with J gene TRBJ2-2; no reliable D call. The CDR3 runs to 14 residues. Looked up from germline, CDR1 is LNHDA and CDR2 is SQIVND (reference sequence). Trimming stripped 1 base from V and 1 base from J, with 4 bases between. CDR3 bases: TGTGCCAGTAGTATAGGGAGGAACACCGGGGAGCTGTTTTTT. Translation gives CASSIGRNTGELFF.

This sequence joins TRBV11-2 and TRBJ2-5, with D tentatively TRBD1 (6 bases). Germline assignment: CDR1 SGHAT and CDR2 FQNNGV. There are 14 residues in the CDR3. Trimming took 5 bases from V and 3 from J, leaving 13 bases between them. The CDR3 here is CASSRTYREETQYF. The CDR3, as DNA: TGTGCCAGCAGCCGTACGTACAGGGAAGAGACCCAGTACTTC. Complete variable domain (other parts from reference TRBV11-2 and TRBJ2-5): EAGVAQSPRYKIIEKRQSVAFWCNPISGHATLYWYQQILGQGPKLLIQFQNNGVVDDSQLPKDRFSAERLKGVDSTLKIQPAKLEDSAVYLCASSRTYREETQYFGPGTRLLVL.

The chain combines TRBV27 with TRBJ2-7; 9 bases are shared with TRBD2. Per germline, CDR1 MNHEY and CDR2 SMNVEV (reference sequence). CDR3 size: 15 residues. J was trimmed by 2 bases and V by 2 bases; bases with no gene match: 4. This CDR3 reads CASSLKPSGTYEQYF. The CDR3 nucleotides are TGTGCCAGCAGTTTAAAGCCTAGCGGGACCTACGAGCAGTACTTC.

This chain joins TRBV4-1 and TRBJ1-5; 8 nucleotides line up with TRBD1. V gave up 3 bases and J gave up 1 base; unmatched junction bases: 8. The CDR3 is made up of 17 amino acids. The germline CDR1 and CDR2 sequences are MGHRA and YSYEKL. The CDR3 DNA sequence: TGCGCCAGCAGCCAGGAGTCAGGGGGCATGAGCAATCAGCCCCAGCATTTT. Its translation is CASSQESGGMSNQPQHF.

The chain couples TRBV6-5 to TRBJ2-1; 9 bases agree with TRBD1. This CDR3 spans 15 amino acids. Germline V gives CDR1 MNHEY, CDR2 SVGAGI. V dropped 5 bases and J dropped 2; count of bases not matched to a gene: 4. This CDR3 is CASSPTGGTYNEQFF. The CDR3 DNA sequence: TGTGCCAGCAGTCCAACAGGGGGCACCTACAATGAGCAGTTCTTC.

Written as DNA, the CDR3 is TGTGCCAGCAGTGTACTAGCGGGAGTGCGTTCCCACGAGCAGTACTTC. Protein: CASSVLAGVRSHEQYF. The chain carries TRBV2 and TRBJ2-7, with TRBD2 matching 11 bases. Trimming took 4 bases from V and 5 from J; bases not matched to a gene: 10. Germline values: CDR1 SNHLY, CDR2 FYNNEI. This CDR3 comprises 16 residues.

The genes are TRBV18 and TRBJ1-6; D gene ambiguous. Germline V gene data show CDR1 as KGHSH and CDR2 as LQKENI. The CDR3 sequence is 12 residues long. Deletions cut 5 bases from V and 7 bases from J, with 6 bases between. CDR3 in DNA: TGTGCCAGCTCATCGGGAAATTCACCCCTCCACTTT. Its protein is CASSSGNSPLHF.

The chain recombines TRBV30 with TRBJ1-4, with D uncertain. This CDR3 has 12 residues. V was trimmed by 1 base and J by 4 bases, leaving 4 bases between them. CDR1 GTSNPN and CDR2 SVGIG come from the germline V gene (reference sequence). CDR3 bases: TGTGCCTGGAGTGACGGTAATGAAAAACTGTTTTTT. Translating gives CAWSDGNEKLFF. Variable domain in full (rest from reference TRBV30 and TRBJ1-4): SQTIHQWPATLVQPVGSPLSLECTVEGTSNPNLYWYRQAAGRGLQLLFYSVGIGQISSEVPQNLSASRPQDRQFILSSKKLLLSDSGFYLCAWSDGNEKLFFGSGTQLSVL.